This T cell receptor (beta chain) was captured by sequencing in a study of T cell repertoires in cytomegalovirus infection. As for the study in general: It was recently identified HLA-C-restricted and well-studied HLA-B-restricted CMV epitopes that the study used. Matching HLA type and CMV infection were both indicated by public TCR beta signatures.

This clonotype appeared a single time. The antigen remains undetermined. From the reads, TCRdb called clonotypes with MiXCR, one entry per CDR3 protein. This sample yields over 250,000 distinct CDR3 sequences, of which 22% are seen a single time; roughly a fifth belongs to the top ten. Study results and caveats: The study identified carriers of CMV plus the relevant HLA from cumulative public TCR beta family frequency. CMV-specific TCR beta clonotypes restricted by HLA-C dominated the ex vivo response.

The sequence was obtained from a human donor in good health (CMV status not recorded). Some clones in this sample may be carry-over from other donors' samples. The sequencing used cultured PBMCs, collected from culture after CMV antigen stimulation.

CDR3 region: CASSQGIGGNTGELFF. DNA for the CDR3: TGCGCCAGCAGCCAAGGGATAGGAGGGAACACCGGGGAGCTGTTTTTT. V and J are TRBV4-1 and TRBJ2-2; a weak D match, TRBD2 (5 bases). Deletions cut 1 base from V and 1 base from J, with 10 bases between. The CDR3 has 16 residues. In germline, CDR1 is MGHRA, CDR2 YSYEKL.